What follows are 30 T cell receptor beta chains derived from one specimen sequenced in a study of T cells in localized non-small cell lung cancer. Clones were sequenced by immunoSEQ multiplex PCR, and TCRdb holds only the in-frame ones, with some missing. The data show 20,000 to 30,000 clones, roughly 80% seen once. The sequences come from peripheral blood, collected before any cancer treatment. The source of these receptors is a man aged 35 to 69 with stage III squamous cell lung carcinoma.

The chain uses TRBV9 and TRBJ2-1; 11 nucleotides line up with TRBD2. CDR1 SGDLS and CDR2 YYNGEE come from the germline V gene. This CDR3 is 15 amino acids long. Trimming cost V 5 bases and J 3 bases; bases outside gene matches: 4. This CDR3 is CASRTGTSGYNEQFF. The CDR3 nucleotides are TGTGCCAGCAGGACCGGGACTAGCGGCTACAATGAGCAGTTCTTC.

This chain joins TRBV19 and TRBJ2-2; 8 nucleotides match TRBD2. V lost 2 bases to trimming and J lost 7 bases; unmatched junction nucleotides: 6. The CDR3 loop spans 15 amino acids. The germline V gene encodes CDR1 LNHDA and CDR2 SQIVND (reference sequence). For the CDR3, the DNA is TGTGCCAGTAGTATAAGTAGCGGGGCCGTCGGGGAGCTGTTTTTT. It yields the protein CASSISSGAVGELFF.

This clone was counted a few times. This chain's CDR3 is CASSLQGSQSPLHF. CDR3 nucleotides: TGTGCCAGCAGCTTACAGGGATCCCAGTCACCCCTCCACTTT. V is TRBV7-9 and J is TRBJ1-6; possibly TRBD1 for D (5 bases). V lost 2 bases and J 10 bases, leaving 12 bases between the germline ends. From germline, CDR1 is SEHNR and CDR2 FQNEAQ (reference sequence). This CDR3 comprises 14 residues.

The gene calls are TRBV11-3 and TRBJ2-2; the D is unclear. The V and J ends lost 1 base and 6 bases respectively, with 0 bases between them. From germline, CDR1 is SGHNT and CDR2 YENEEA. The CDR3 is 11 residues long. CDR3 amino acids: CASSLAGELFF. In DNA, the CDR3 is TGTGCCAGCAGCTTAGCCGGGGAGCTGTTTTTT.

This chain joins TRBV6-6 and TRBJ2-7; D is perhaps TRBD1 (6 bases). Germline values: CDR1 MNHNY, CDR2 SVGAGI (reference sequence). The length of the CDR3 is 13 residues. The germline V and J ends were trimmed by 2 bases and 6 bases, with 11 bases remaining between them. The CDR3 DNA sequence: TGTGCCAGCAGTTACGATGGGGGCCGCGAGCAGTACGTC. Translating it yields CASSYDGGREQYV.

This clone has only a few counts. The chain uses TRBV4-2 and TRBJ1-1; perhaps TRBD1 as D (5 bases). Germline-derived CDR1 and CDR2 are LGHNA and YNFKEQ. This CDR3 has 14 amino acids. Deletions cut 4 bases from V and 7 bases from J, with 16 bases between. The CDR3 here is CASSPVDSYVEAFF. DNA for the CDR3: TGTGCCAGCAGCCCCGTCGACAGCTATGTTGAAGCTTTCTTT.

The V call is TRBV5-1, the J call TRBJ1-5, with 9 bases fitting TRBD1. CDR1 and CDR2 (germline): SGHRS, YFSETQ. The CDR3 extends over 15 amino acids. J gave up 4 bases and V 3 bases, and 5 bases lay outside the gene matches. In nucleotides, the CDR3 is TGCGCCAGCAGCTCCGACGGACAGGGGAATCAGCCCCAGCATTTT. Translated: CASSSDGQGNQPQHF. The variable domain in full, completed from reference TRBV5-1 and TRBJ1-5, reads KAGVTQTPRYLIKTRGQQVTLSCSPISGHRSVSWYQQTPGQGLQFLFEYFSETQRNKGNFPGRFSGRQFSNSRSEMNVSTLELGDSALYLCASSSDGQGNQPQHFGDGTRLSIL.

The V and J genes are TRBV11-2 and TRBJ1-3, with a weak D call TRBD1 (5 bases). There are 14 residues in the CDR3. Trimming took off 1 base at V and 4 bases at J, with 8 bases between the two ends. Germline V gene lookup returns CDR1 SGHAT and CDR2 FQNNGV. CDR3 bases: TGTGCCAGCAGCTTAGGAGGGGCAGGAAACACCATATATTTT. As protein: CASSLGGAGNTIYF.

This clone was seen only a few times. The genes are TRBV9 and TRBJ2-3; TRBD2 might be the D (7 bases). The V gene lost 0 bases and the J gene lost 0 bases, with 14 bases spanning the gap. The length of the CDR3 is 17 residues. Germline V gene data show CDR1 as SGDLS and CDR2 as YYNGEE. Here the CDR3 DNA reads TGTGCCAGCAGCGTAGTGGGGGGGCCCGCGAGCACAGATACGCAGTATTTT. Translating gives CASSVVGGPASTDTQYF. The complete variable domain, with remaining parts taken from reference TRBV9 and TRBJ2-3, reads DSGVTQTPKHLITATGQRVTLRCSPRSGDLSVYWYQQSLDQGLQFLIQYYNGEERAKGNILERFSAQQFPDLHSELNLSSLELGDSALYFCASSVVGGPASTDTQYFGPGTRLTVL.

About this clone: This sample also contains other DNA sequences that code for the same CDR3. This chain connects TRBV5-1 to TRBJ2-5; 9 nucleotides align to TRBD2. CDR1 and CDR2 from the germline V gene are SGHRS and YFSETQ. The CDR3 is 15 residues long. The V gene end was trimmed by 0 bases and the J gene end by 5 bases; junction bases not matched to a gene: 5. CDR3 sequence (DNA): TGCGCCAGCAGCTTGGTGGCGGGGGGGCCGGAGACCCAGTACTTC. It specifies CASSLVAGGPETQYF. Filled out from reference TRBV5-1 and TRBJ2-5, the complete variable domain reads KAGVTQTPRYLIKTRGQQVTLSCSPISGHRSVSWYQQTPGQGLQFLFEYFSETQRNKGNFPGRFSGRQFSNSRSEMNVSTLELGDSALYLCASSLVAGGPETQYFGPGTRLLVL.

The chain combines TRBV7-3 with TRBJ2-7; D could derive from TRBD1 or TRBD2 (5 bases each). The germline V gene has CDR1 SGHTA and CDR2 FQGTGA. V lost 6 bases and J lost 2, with 14 bases in between. The CDR3 sequence is 14 residues long. The CDR3 coding sequence is TGTGCCAGCAGGGGACCTTTTCCCCCCTACGAGCAGTACGTC. Its translation is CASRGPFPPYEQYV.

This clone was counted once. The chain joins TRBV28 to TRBJ1-2, with 8 bases that match TRBD1. CDR1 MDHEN and CDR2 SYDVKM come from the germline V gene. This CDR3 spans 15 amino acids. V gave up 7 bases and J gave up 7 bases; unmatched junction bases: 14. CDR3 nucleotides: TGTGCCAGCACCCCCCAGTGGGACAGGCACTCTGGCTACACCTTC. This sequence encodes CASTPQWDRHSGYTF.

The chain has TRBV2 and TRBJ1-1, with 10 bases fitting TRBD1. V trimming: 6 bases; J trimming: 4 bases; junction bases outside the gene matches: 5. Germline loops: CDR1 SNHLY, CDR2 FYNNEI. CDR3 length: 14 amino acids. The CDR3 DNA reads as TGTGCCAGCAGATTCCGGGACAGGGGCACTGAAGCTTTCTTT. This sequence encodes CASRFRDRGTEAFF.

The chain is built from TRBV28 and TRBJ2-3, with D tentatively TRBD1 (5 bases). Germline loops: CDR1 MDHEN, CDR2 SYDVKM. V lost 3 bases and J lost 2, with 12 bases in between. This CDR3 spans 15 amino acids. CDR3 in DNA: TGTGCCAGCAGTTTCTCTGGGGCCGTCACAGATACGCAGTATTTT. Translating it yields CASSFSGAVTDTQYF. Together with reference TRBV28 and TRBJ2-3, the CDR3 gives the full variable domain: DVKVTQSSRYLVKRTGEKVFLECVQDMDHENMFWYRQDPGLGLRLIYFSYDVKMKEKGDIPEGYSVSREKKERFSLILESASTNQTSMYLCASSFSGAVTDTQYFGPGTRLTVL.

The chain recombines TRBV6-1 with TRBJ2-7; D is unresolved. V lost 1 base to trimming and J lost 0 bases, with 19 bases between them. The CDR3 extends over 18 amino acids. Germline CDR1 reads MNHNS; CDR2 reads SASEGT. The CDR3 here is CASSEVSTALWSSYEQYV. Here the CDR3 DNA reads TGTGCCAGCAGTGAAGTATCGACGGCCCTATGGAGCTCCTACGAGCAGTACGTC.

The chain combines TRBV19 with TRBJ1-5, with D perhaps TRBD1 (5 bases). The CDR3 totals 15 residues. Germline V CDR1 and CDR2: LNHDA, SQIVND (reference sequence). Trimming took off 10 bases at V and 1 base at J, with 17 bases between the two ends. DNA of the CDR3: TGTGCCACGAAACCCGGGACGTCAAGCAATCAGCCCCAGCATTTT. Amino acids: CATKPGTSSNQPQHF.

The gene calls are TRBV11-3 and TRBJ2-1; no reliable D call. Germline CDR1 and CDR2: SGHNT and YENEEA. This CDR3 spans 14 amino acids. V gave up 4 bases and J gave up 6 bases, with 13 bases separating them. The CDR3 loop is CASSSLLVPNEQFF. The CDR3 nucleotides read TGTGCCAGCAGCTCTCTTCTAGTTCCCAATGAGCAGTTCTTC.

V and J are TRBV27 and TRBJ2-3; no reliable D call. Trimming removed 2 bases from V and 1 base from J, with 10 bases in between. The CDR3 sequence is 15 residues long. Germline V CDR1 and CDR2: MNHEY, SMNVEV (reference sequence). The CDR3 DNA is TGTGCCAGCAGTTTAAGGCGGCCGGGCACAGATACGCAGTATTTT. It codes for CASSLRRPGTDTQYF.

This chain links TRBV30 with TRBJ2-5, with TRBD1 as a possible D gene (5 bases). The CDR3 runs to 13 residues. Germline V gene data show CDR1 as GTSNPN and CDR2 as SVGIG (reference sequence). V shed 4 bases and J shed 8 bases, with 17 bases lying between them. CDR3 bases: TGTGCCTGGACCTACCAGGGCGAGAAAACCCAGTACTTC. Residues: CAWTYQGEKTQYF.

The chain links TRBV2 to TRBJ1-1; weak D call: TRBD1 (6 bases). Trimming pared 4 bases from V and 5 bases from J, leaving 8 bases between. Germline CDR1 and CDR2: SNHLY and FYNNEI. The CDR3 has 12 residues. For the CDR3, the DNA is TGTGCCAGCAGTGTCAGGGGAACTGAAGCTTTCTTT. Its protein is CASSVRGTEAFF. The full variable domain, its missing parts supplied by reference TRBV2 and TRBJ1-1, is EPEVTQTPSHQVTQMGQEVILRCVPISNHLYFYWYRQILGQKVEFLVSFYNNEISEKSEIFDDQFSVERPDGSNFTLKIRSTKLEDSAMYFCASSVRGTEAFFGQGTRLTVV.

The V call is TRBV30, the J call TRBJ2-3; the D gene is possibly TRBD2 (5 bases). Trimming cost V 4 bases and J 4 bases, with 12 bases left between them. The germline V gene has CDR1 GTSNPN and CDR2 SVGIG (reference sequence). The CDR3 has 13 residues. CDR3 nucleotide sequence: TGTGCCTGGAACGCGGGTGGAGCAGATACGCAGTATTTT. Translating it yields CAWNAGGADTQYF.

V gene TRBV15 combines with J gene TRBJ1-6; 12 bases map to TRBD1. V lost 4 bases, J lost 12 bases, and 10 bases stayed unmatched. Germline V gives CDR1 LNHNV, CDR2 YYDKDF (reference sequence). The CDR3 sequence is 16 residues long. In nucleotides, the CDR3 is TGTGCCACCAGCACCGGGACAGGGGGCGCGTTTAAACCCCTCCACTTT. The encoded protein is CATSTGTGGAFKPLHF.

The V gene is TRBV6-6, the J gene TRBJ2-2; D unclear. From germline, CDR1 is MNHNY and CDR2 SVGAGI (reference sequence). The CDR3 runs 12 residues. The V gene lost 6 bases and the J gene lost 2 bases, with 4 bases spanning the gap. The CDR3 coding sequence is TGTGCCAGCAGCTATAACACCGGGGAGCTGTTTTTT. This encodes CASSYNTGELFF.

V usage is TRBV6-4 and J usage is TRBJ2-3; 9 nucleotides agree with TRBD2. Trimming at V came to 0 bases and at J to 4 bases, leaving 5 bases not matched to a gene. CDR3 length: 16 residues. Germline V gene data show CDR1 as MRHNA and CDR2 as SNTAGT. DNA of the CDR3: TGTGCCAGCAGTGACTCTAGCGGGGGCTTCCCAGATACGCAGTATTTT. This gives the protein CASSDSSGGFPDTQYF.

The J gene is TRBJ2-5, the V gene TRBV6-7; 10 positions match TRBD2. TRBV6-7 is placed among ORFs of uncertain function. The trim removed 4 bases at V and 2 bases at J, leaving 7 bases unmatched. The CDR3 covers 16 residues. The CDR3 DNA reads TGTGCCAGCAGTTCCCGACTAGCGGGTAGACAAGAGACCCAGTACTTC. Translating it yields CASSSRLAGRQETQYF.

This clone has a handful of counts. The genes are TRBV6-1 and TRBJ1-5; D call uncertain. There are 16 residues in the CDR3. With 2 bases removed from V and 2 bases from J, the gap between germline ends came to 13 bases. Looked up from germline, CDR1 is MNHNS and CDR2 is SASEGT. For the CDR3, the DNA is TGTGCCAGCAGTGAATCGAACCCGACGGGCAATCAGCCCCAGCATTTT. Amino acid sequence: CASSESNPTGNQPQHF.

The chain links TRBV7-2 to TRBJ2-2; no clear D. Germline CDR1 SGHTA, CDR2 FQGNSA. V dropped 6 bases and J dropped 8 bases, with 10 bases sitting between them. This CDR3 region has 12 residues. The CDR3 region is CASRAERGELFF. Written as DNA, the CDR3 is TGTGCCAGCAGGGCCGAGCGAGGGGAGCTGTTTTTT.

The CDR3 DNA follows: TGTGCCAGTAGTGTAAGCGGGAGTTTATACGAGCAGTACTTC. Its protein product is CASSVSGSLYEQYF. V is TRBV19 and J is TRBJ2-7, with 8 bases lining up with TRBD2. This CDR3 is built from 14 residues. The germline V gene encodes CDR1 LNHDA and CDR2 SQIVND (reference sequence). J gave up 4 bases and V 5 bases, and 7 bases lay outside the gene matches.

The V gene is TRBV6-5, the J gene TRBJ2-7; D tentatively reads TRBD1 or TRBD2 (6 bases each). V was trimmed by 5 bases and J by 6 bases, leaving 8 bases between them. The CDR3 runs 11 residues. Per germline, CDR1 MNHEY and CDR2 SVGAGI. CDR3 sequence: CASSGGLEQYV. CDR3 coding DNA: TGTGCCAGCAGTGGGGGGCTCGAGCAGTACGTC.

This chain connects TRBV19 to TRBJ2-5; D remains unclear. Trimming cost V 4 bases and J 4 bases, with 4 bases left between them. CDR3 length: 11 amino acids. The germline V gene encodes CDR1 LNHDA and CDR2 SQIVND (reference sequence). The CDR3 loop reads CASSRGETQYF. The DNA for the CDR3 is TGTGCCAGTAGTAGAGGAGAGACCCAGTACTTC. Based on the CDR3 plus reference TRBV19 and TRBJ2-5, the full variable domain is DGGITQSPKYLFRKEGQNVTLSCEQNLNHDAMYWYRQDPGQGLRLIYYSQIVNDFQKGDIAEGYSVSREKKESFPLTVTSAQKNPTAFYLCASSRGETQYFGPGTRLLVL.